This T cell receptor beta chain derives from a study of shared clonotypes between healthy human individuals. Study-level information: The study used three CD4 naive, three CD4 memory, two CD8 naive and one CD8 memory plate per donor. Study-level results: A reduction in generation probabilities was seen for non-shared clonotypes relative to those shared by all four donors.

A remark on this clone: What it binds is not known.

Sequencing used immunoSEQ multiplex PCR; TCRdb keeps in-frame clones, though not all of them. Here the sample spans over a million clones, 75% to 85% being singletons. The CDR3 is 13 residues long. In germline, CDR1 is SGHTA, CDR2 FQGTGA. V lost 5 bases and J lost 4, with 11 bases in between. This TCR derives from a young man in good health. Some clones in this sample may be carry-over from other donors' samples. The rearrangement joins TRBV7-3 to TRBJ1-1, with D perhaps matching TRBD1 (6 bases). The sequenced material came from memory CD4+ T cells from PBMCs. Stated subset: CD45RA-negative fraction. In DNA form, the CDR3 reads TGTGCCAGCAGCCAACAGGGAGGCACTGAAGCTTTCTTT. Translating it yields CASSQQGGTEAFF.